This TCR beta chain was captured in a study of shared clonotypes between healthy human individuals. This CDR3 has 15 residues. CDR1 is LGHNA and CDR2 is YSLEER in the germline V gene. The trim removed 3 bases at V and 5 bases at J, leaving 7 bases unmatched. Per the study methods: Because ImmunoSEQ provided only junction sequences with no quality scores, the filtering differed. Some clones are missing from TCRdb's copy, which holds only in-frame ones; the method was immunoSEQ multiplex PCR. The V and J calls and the clone size are those of that table, but D and trimming were determined from the DNA. The table shows 2 million to 2.5 million clones, with 90% to 96% occurring only once.

The clonotype comes from a man aged 18 to 35 in good health. V usage is TRBV4-3 and J usage is TRBJ2-5, with 9 bases identical to TRBD1. Sequenced: naive CD4+ T cells sorted from blood. Subset described: CD45RA+ positively selected. The DNA of the CDR3 is TGCGCCAGCAGCCACGAACAGGGGGCGAAGGAGACCCAGTACTTC. This gives the protein CASSHEQGAKETQYF.